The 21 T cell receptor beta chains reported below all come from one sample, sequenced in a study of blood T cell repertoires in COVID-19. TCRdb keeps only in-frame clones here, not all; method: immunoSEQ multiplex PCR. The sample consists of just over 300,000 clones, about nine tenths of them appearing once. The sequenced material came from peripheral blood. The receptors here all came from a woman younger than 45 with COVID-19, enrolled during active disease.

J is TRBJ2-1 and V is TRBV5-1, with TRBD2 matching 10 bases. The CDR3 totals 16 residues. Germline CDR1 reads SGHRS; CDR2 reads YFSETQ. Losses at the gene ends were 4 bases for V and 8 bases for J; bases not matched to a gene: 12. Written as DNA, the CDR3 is TGCGCCAGCAGCCTCCTGGCTAGCGGGGGTTTCGATGAGCAGTTCTTC. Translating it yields CASSLLASGGFDEQFF. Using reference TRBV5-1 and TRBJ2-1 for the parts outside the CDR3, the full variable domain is KAGVTQTPRYLIKTRGQQVTLSCSPISGHRSVSWYQQTPGQGLQFLFEYFSETQRNKGNFPGRFSGRQFSNSRSEMNVSTLELGDSALYLCASSLLASGGFDEQFFGPGTRLTVL.

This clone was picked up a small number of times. In nucleotides, the CDR3 is TGTGCCATCAGTGATCTAGGCGTGCGTCCTGAAGCTTTCTTT. Its translation is CAISDLGVRPEAFF. The V call is TRBV10-3, the J call TRBJ1-1, with unresolved D. V was trimmed by 3 bases and J by 6 bases, leaving 14 bases between them. The CDR3 is 14 amino acids. Germline assignment: CDR1 ENHRY and CDR2 SYGVKD.

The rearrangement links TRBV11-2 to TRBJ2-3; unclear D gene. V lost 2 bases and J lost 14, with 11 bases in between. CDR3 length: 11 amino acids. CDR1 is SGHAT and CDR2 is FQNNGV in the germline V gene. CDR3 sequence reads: CASSLPSSTYF. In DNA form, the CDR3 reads TGTGCCAGCAGCTTACCTAGTAGCACGTATTTT.

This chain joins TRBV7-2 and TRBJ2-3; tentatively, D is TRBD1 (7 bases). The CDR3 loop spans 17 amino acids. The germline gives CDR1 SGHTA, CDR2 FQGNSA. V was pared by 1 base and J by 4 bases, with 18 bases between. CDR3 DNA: TGTGCCAGCAGCTTAGATGGGAGGCCAGGGGGGTCAGATACGCAGTATTTT. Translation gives CASSLDGRPGGSDTQYF.

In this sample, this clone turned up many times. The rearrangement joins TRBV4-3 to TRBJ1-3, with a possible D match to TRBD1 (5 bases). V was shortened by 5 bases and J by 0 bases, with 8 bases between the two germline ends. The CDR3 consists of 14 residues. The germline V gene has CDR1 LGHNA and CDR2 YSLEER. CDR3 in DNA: TGCGCCAGCAGCTCAGGGTACTCTGGAAACACCATATATTTT. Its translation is CASSSGYSGNTIYF.

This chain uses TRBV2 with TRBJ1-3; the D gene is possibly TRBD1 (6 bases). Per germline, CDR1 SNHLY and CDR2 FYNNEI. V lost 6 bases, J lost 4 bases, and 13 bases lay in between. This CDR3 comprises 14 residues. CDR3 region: CASRRQAEGNTIYF. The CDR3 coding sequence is TGTGCCAGCAGACGACAGGCGGAGGGAAACACCATATATTTT.

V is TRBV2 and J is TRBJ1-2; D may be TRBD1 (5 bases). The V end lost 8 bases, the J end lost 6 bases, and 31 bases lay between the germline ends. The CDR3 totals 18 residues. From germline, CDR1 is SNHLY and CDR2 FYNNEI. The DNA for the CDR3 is TGTGCCAGCGTGGACATCCGGGGGGGAGGGCCGGAAAGTAATGGCTACACCTTC. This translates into CASVDIRGGGPESNGYTF.

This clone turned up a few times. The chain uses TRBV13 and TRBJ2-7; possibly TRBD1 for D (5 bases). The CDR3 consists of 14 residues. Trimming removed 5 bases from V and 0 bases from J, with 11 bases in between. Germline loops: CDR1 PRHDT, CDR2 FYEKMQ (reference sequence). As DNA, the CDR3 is TGTGCCAGCAGCGCCGACAGCAACTCCTACGAGCAGTACTTC. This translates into CASSADSNSYEQYF.

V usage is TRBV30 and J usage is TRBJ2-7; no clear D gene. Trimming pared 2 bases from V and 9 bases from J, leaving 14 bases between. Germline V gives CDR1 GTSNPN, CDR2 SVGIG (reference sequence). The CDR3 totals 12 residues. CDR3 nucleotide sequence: TGTGCCTGGAGTATAAGTTCGCGCTTGCAGTACTTC. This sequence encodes CAWSISSRLQYF.

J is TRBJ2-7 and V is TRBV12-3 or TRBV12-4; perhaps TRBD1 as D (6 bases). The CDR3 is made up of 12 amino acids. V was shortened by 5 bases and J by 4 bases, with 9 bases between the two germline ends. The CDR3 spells CASSLQGYEQYF. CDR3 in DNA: TGTGCCAGCAGTCTTCAGGGGTACGAGCAGTACTTC.

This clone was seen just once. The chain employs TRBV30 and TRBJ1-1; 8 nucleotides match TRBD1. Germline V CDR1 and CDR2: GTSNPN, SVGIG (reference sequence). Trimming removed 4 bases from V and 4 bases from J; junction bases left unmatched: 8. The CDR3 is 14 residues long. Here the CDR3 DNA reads TGTGCCTGGATCCTCGACAGGGGCCCCACTGAAGCTTTCTTT. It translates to CAWILDRGPTEAFF.

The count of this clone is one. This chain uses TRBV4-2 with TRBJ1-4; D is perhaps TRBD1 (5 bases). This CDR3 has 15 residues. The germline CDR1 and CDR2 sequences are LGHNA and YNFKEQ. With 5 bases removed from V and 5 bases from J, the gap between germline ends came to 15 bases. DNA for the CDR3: TGTGCCAGCAGCTCTCCGGGACTGGCAAATGAAAAACTGTTTTTT. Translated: CASSSPGLANEKLFF.

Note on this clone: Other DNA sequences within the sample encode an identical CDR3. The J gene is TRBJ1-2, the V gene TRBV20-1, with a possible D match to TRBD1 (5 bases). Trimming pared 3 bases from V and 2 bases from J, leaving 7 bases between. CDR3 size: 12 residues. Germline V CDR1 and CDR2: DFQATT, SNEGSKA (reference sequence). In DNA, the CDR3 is TGCAGTGCTAGTCGGGGGAACTATGGCTACACCTTC. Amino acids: CSASRGNYGYTF.

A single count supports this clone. The CDR3 DNA reads TGTGCCAGTAGTATACCGGCCGGAGCCAATGAGCAGTTCTTC. Translating it yields CASSIPAGANEQFF. V usage is TRBV19 and J usage is TRBJ2-1; D unclear. In germline, CDR1 is LNHDA, CDR2 SQIVND (reference sequence). The ends were cut back, 2 bases at V and 6 bases at J, with 11 bases in the middle. The CDR3 length is 14 residues.

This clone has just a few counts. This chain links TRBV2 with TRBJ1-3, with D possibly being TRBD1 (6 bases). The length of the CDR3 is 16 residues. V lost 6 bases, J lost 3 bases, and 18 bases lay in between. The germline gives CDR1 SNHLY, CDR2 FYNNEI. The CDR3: CASSFDRPLGGNTIYF. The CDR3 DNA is TGTGCCAGCAGCTTCGACAGGCCCTTGGGTGGAAACACCATATATTTT.

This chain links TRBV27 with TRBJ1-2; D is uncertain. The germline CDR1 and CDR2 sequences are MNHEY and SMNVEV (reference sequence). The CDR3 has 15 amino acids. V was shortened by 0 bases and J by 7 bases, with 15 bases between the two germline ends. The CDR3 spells CASSLSSRAGSGYTF. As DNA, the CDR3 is TGTGCCAGCAGTTTATCCAGCCGGGCTGGGAGTGGCTACACCTTC.

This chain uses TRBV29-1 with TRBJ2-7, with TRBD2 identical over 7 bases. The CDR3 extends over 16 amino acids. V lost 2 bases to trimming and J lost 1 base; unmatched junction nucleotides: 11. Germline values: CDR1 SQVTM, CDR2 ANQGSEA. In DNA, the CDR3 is TGCAGCGTTGAATCCCGTGGGAGGGGATGGTCCTACGAGCAGTACTTC. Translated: CSVESRGRGWSYEQYF.

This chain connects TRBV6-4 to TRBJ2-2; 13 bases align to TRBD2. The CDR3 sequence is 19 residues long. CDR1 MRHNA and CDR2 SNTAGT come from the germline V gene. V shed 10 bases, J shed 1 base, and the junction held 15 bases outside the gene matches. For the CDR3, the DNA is TGTGCCACCGGGACTAGCGGGGACTCTTACCTAGGGAACACCGGGGAGCTGTTTTTT. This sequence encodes CATGTSGDSYLGNTGELFF.

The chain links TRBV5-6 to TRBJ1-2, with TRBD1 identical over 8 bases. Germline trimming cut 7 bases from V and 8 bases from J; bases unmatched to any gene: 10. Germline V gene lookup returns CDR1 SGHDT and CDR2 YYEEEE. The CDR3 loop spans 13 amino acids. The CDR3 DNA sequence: TGTGCCAGCGTCCCGACAGGGGATCACGGCTACACCTTC. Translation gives CASVPTGDHGYTF.

CDR3 amino acids: CASRDQGKNYGYTF. The CDR3 DNA reads TGTGCCAGCCGGGATCAGGGGAAGAACTATGGCTACACCTTC. V is TRBV6-5 and J is TRBJ1-2, with D possibly matching TRBD1 (6 bases). Trimming removed 8 bases from V and 2 bases from J, with 15 bases in between. Germline values: CDR1 MNHEY, CDR2 SVGAGI. The CDR3 is 14 amino acids.

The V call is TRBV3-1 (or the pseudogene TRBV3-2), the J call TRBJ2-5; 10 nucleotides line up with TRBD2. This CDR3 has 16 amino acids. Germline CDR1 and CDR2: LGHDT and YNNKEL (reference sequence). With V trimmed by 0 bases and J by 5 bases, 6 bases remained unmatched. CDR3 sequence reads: CASSQEFLAGVETQYF. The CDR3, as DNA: TGTGCCAGCAGCCAAGAATTCCTAGCGGGGGTTGAGACCCAGTACTTC.